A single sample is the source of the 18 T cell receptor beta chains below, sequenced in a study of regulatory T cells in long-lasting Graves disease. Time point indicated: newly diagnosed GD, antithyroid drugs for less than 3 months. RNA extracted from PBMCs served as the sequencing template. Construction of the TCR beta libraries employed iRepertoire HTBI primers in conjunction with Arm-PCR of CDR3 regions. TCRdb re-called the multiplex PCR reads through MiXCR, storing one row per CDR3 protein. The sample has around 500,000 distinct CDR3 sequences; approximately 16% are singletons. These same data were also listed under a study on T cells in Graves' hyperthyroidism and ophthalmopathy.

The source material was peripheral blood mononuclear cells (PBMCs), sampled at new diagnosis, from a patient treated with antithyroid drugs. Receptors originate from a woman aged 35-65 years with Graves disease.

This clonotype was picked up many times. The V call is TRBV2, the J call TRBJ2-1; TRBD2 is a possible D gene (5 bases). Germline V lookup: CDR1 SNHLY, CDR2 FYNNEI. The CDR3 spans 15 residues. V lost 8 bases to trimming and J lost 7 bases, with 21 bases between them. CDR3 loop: CASRRDNSVLNEQFF. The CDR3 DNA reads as TGTGCCAGCCGAAGGGATAATAGCGTTTTGAATGAGCAGTTCTTC.

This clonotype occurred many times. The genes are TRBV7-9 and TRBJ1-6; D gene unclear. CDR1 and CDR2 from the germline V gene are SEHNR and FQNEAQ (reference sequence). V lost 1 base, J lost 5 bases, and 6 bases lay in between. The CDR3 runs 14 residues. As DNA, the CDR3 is TGTGCCAGCAGCTTAGGGGGTAATAATTCACCCCTCCACTTT. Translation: CASSLGGNNSPLHF.

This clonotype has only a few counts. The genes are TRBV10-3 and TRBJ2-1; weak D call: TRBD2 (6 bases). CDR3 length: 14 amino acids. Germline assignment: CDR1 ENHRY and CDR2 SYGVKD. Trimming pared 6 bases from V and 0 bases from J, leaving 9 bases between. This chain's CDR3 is CAISDGGSYNEQFF. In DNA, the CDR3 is TGTGCCATCAGCGACGGGGGCTCCTACAATGAGCAGTTCTTC.

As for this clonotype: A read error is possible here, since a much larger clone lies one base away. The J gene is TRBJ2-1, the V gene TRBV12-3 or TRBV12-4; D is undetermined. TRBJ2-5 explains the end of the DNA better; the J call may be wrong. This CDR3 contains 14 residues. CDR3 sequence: CASSPGLRKETQYF. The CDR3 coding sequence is TGTGCCAGCAGTCCGGGCCTAAGGAAAGAGACCCAGTACTTC.

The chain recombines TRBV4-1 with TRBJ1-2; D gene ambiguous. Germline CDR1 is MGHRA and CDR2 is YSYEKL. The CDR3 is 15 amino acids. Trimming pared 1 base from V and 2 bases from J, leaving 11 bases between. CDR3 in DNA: TGCGCCAGCAGCCAAGGGGTCGGGCAGAACTATGGCTACACCTTC. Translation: CASSQGVGQNYGYTF.

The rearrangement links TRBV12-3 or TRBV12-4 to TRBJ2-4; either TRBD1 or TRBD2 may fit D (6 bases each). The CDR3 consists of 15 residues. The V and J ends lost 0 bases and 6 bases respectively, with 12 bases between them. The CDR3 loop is CASSLASGARNIQYF. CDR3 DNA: TGTGCCAGCAGTTTAGCATCGGGGGCGAGAAACATTCAGTACTTC.

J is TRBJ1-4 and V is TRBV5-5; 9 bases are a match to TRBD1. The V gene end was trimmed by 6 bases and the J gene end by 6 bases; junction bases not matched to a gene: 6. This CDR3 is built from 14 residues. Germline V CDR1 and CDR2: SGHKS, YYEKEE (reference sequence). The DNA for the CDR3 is TGTGCCAGCACCCCGGGACAGGGATATGAAAAACTGTTTTTT. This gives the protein CASTPGQGYEKLFF.

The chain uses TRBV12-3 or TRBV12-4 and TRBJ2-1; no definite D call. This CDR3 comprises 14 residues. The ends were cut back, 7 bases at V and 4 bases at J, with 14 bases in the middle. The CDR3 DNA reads TGTGCCAGCAAATCCCTAGGCTTTTACAATGAGCAGTTCTTC. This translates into CASKSLGFYNEQFF.

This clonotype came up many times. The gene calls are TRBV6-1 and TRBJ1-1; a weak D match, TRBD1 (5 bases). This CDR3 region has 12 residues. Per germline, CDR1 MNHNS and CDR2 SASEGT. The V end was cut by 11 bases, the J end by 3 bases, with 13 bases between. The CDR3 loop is CAPKGRYTEAFF. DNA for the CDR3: TGTGCCCCCAAGGGACGGTACACTGAAGCTTTCTTT.

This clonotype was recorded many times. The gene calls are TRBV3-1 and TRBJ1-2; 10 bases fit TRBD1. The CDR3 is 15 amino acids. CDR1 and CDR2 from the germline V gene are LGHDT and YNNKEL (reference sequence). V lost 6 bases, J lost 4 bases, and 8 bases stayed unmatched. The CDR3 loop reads CASRLGTGEVYGYTF. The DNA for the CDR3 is TGTGCCAGCAGACTCGGGACAGGGGAAGTCTATGGCTACACCTTC.

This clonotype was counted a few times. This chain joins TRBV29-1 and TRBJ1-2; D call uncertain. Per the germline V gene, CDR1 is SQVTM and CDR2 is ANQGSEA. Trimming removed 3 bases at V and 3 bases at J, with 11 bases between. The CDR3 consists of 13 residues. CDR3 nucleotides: TGCAGCGTTGAGGTCGGTACTTACTATGGCTACACCTTC. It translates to CSVEVGTYYGYTF.

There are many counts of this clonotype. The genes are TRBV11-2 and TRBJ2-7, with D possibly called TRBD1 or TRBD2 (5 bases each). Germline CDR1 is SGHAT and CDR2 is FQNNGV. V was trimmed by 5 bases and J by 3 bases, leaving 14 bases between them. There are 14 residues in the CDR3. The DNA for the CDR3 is TGTGCCAGCAGCCCCGGTGTGGGGGACTACGAGCAGTACTTC. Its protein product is CASSPGVGDYEQYF.

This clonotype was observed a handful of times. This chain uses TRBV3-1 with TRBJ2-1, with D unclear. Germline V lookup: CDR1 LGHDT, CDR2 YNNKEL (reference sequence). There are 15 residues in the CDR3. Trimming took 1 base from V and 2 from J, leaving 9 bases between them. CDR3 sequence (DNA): TGTGCCAGCAGCCAAGGTGTCAGAACCTACAATGAGCAGTTCTTC. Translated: CASSQGVRTYNEQFF.

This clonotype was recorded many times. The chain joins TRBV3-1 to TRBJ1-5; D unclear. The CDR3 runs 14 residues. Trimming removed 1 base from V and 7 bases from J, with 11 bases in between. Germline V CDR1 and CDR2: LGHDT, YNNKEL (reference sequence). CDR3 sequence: CASSQVNQGQPQHF. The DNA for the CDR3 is TGTGCCAGCAGCCAAGTAAATCAAGGACAGCCCCAGCATTTT.

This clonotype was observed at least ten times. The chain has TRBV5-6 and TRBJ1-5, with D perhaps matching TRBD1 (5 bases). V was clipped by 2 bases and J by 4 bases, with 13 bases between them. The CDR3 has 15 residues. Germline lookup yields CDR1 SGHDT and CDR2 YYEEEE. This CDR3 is CASSFGRAFNQPQHF. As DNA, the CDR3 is TGTGCCAGCAGCTTCGGCAGGGCATTTAATCAGCCCCAGCATTTT.

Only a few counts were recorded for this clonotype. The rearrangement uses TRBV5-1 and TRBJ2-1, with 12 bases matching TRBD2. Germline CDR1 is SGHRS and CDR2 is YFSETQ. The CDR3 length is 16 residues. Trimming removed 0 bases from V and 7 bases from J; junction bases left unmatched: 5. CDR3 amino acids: CASSLVLAGGFNEQFF. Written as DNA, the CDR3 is TGCGCCAGCAGCTTGGTGCTAGCGGGGGGGTTTAATGAGCAGTTCTTC.

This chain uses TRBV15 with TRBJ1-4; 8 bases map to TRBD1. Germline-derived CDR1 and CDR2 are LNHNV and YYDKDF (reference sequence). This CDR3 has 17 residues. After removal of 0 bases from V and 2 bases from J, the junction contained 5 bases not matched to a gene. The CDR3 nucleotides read TGTGCCACCAGCAGAGATCTGGACAGGGCTACTAATGAAAAACTGTTTTTT. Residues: CATSRDLDRATNEKLFF.

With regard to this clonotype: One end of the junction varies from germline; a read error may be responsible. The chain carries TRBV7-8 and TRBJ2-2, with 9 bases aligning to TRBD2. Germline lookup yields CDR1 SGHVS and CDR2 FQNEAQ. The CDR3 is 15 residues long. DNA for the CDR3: TGTGCCAGCAGGAAGGCGGGGGGGAACACCCGGGAGCTGTTTTTT. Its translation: CASRKAGGNTRELFF.